This TCR beta chain was captured by sequencing in a study of post-analysis software for immune sequencing data. Study in general: Multiple sclerosis in the patients followed relapsing-remitting, secondary progressive and progressive-relapsing courses. The study, taken as a whole, reports: Controls significantly exceeded multiple sclerosis patients in normalized Chao1 diversity. TRBV5-6, TRBV5-1 and TRBV20-1 were among roughly 5 TRBV segments more frequent in patients than controls.

Regarding this clonotype: Antigen: not known.

Each TCR beta cDNA library carried unique molecular identifiers. About 460,000 cDNA molecules were obtained from about 0.98 to 11 million T cells. TCRdb fed the PCR reads into MiXCR, producing one record per CDR3 protein. Of roughly 600,000 distinct CDR3 sequences in the sample, roughly two fifths were seen once. The CDR3 is made up of 15 amino acids. V was clipped by 1 base and J by 4 bases, with 13 bases between them. Germline values: CDR1 SGHVS, CDR2 FQNEAQ. The clonotype was recovered from a girl between 10 and 17 years old with multiple sclerosis. The sequenced material came from blood. The chain links TRBV7-8 to TRBJ1-2, with a tentative D call TRBD1 (6 bases). DNA for the CDR3: TGTGCCAGCAGCTTAGTTACAGGGACCAGCTATGGCTACACCTTC. Its protein product is CASSLVTGTSYGYTF.